This entry is about one TCR beta chain. What it binds is unknown. The data were obtained in a study of cytomegalovirus exposure and HLA in healthy donors. The study, taken as a whole, reports: Usually a TCR sequence was rare, but some public TCRs were found in many donors. When analyzed later, a missense DCLRE1C variant was found to be linked to TCR beta V- and J-gene trimming. Later, TCR association rates were found to vary by HLA locus, highest for DRB1 and lowest for HLA-C.

The PCR was carried out with 60 Vbeta primers and 13 Jbeta primers. Data came from immunoSEQ multiplex PCR; TCRdb stores just in-frame clones and leaves some out. Seen here are about 110,000 clones, approximately 80% observed once, and the top ten hold 2.2%. The CDR3 spans 13 residues. V was trimmed by 3 bases and J by 2 bases, leaving 10 bases between them. Germline V gene sequence: CDR1 SQVTM, CDR2 ANQGSEA. The source is a woman aged 25 to 39 in good health and CMV-seronegative. Sequenced material: PBMCs. The chain recombines TRBV29-1 with TRBJ1-1; D possibly corresponds to TRBD1 (6 bases). The CDR3: CSVDLRGNTEAFF. The CDR3 DNA follows: TGCAGCGTTGACCTCAGGGGAAACACTGAAGCTTTCTTT.